This entry features one TCR beta chain sequence. This entry is derived from a study of shared clonotypes between healthy human individuals. Sequencing of unsorted PBMC DNA was carried out using ten immunoSEQ deep assay plates. In the study's own analysis: ImmunoSEQ yielded junction-only sequences lacking quality scores, so filtering differed. Sequencing was performed with immunoSEQ multiplex PCR; in TCRdb, only in-frame clones are kept and a portion is missing. V, J and clone size were drawn from that table, and D and trimming were deduced from the DNA. The sample shows 400,000 to 600,000 clones, around 75% of them seen only once. V lost 5 bases to trimming and J lost 6 bases, with 11 bases between them. Germline values: CDR1 MNHEY, CDR2 SMNVEV (reference sequence). The CDR3 loop spans 12 amino acids. All of the donors resided in Nashville, Tennessee, and each was a Caucasian adult.

This rearrangement joins TRBV27 to TRBJ2-7; the D is unclear. The sequence was collected from a woman aged 40 to 50 in good health. Some clones in this sample may be carry-over from other donors' samples. Sequenced sample: PBMCs. CDR3 in DNA: TGTGCCAGCAGTCCAGACCGCGGCGAGCAGTACTTC. Translated, it gives CASSPDRGEQYF.